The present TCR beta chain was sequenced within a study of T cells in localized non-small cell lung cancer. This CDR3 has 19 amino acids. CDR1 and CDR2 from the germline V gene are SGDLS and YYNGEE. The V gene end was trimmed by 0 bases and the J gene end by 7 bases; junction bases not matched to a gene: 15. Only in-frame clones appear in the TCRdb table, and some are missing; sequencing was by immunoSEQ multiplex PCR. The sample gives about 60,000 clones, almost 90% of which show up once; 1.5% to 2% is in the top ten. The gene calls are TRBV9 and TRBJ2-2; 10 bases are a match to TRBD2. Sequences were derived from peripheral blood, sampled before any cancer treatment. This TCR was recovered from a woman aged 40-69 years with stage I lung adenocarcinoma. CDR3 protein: CASSVGLAGPPGDLGELFF. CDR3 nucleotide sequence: TGTGCCAGCAGCGTAGGACTAGCGGGCCCCCCGGGGGACCTCGGGGAGCTGTTTTTT.